The rows below give T cell receptor beta chains drawn from one sample of a study of human T cells and chemical hapten exposure. TCRdb analysed the RACE reads with MiXCR anew, one entry per CDR3 protein. The sample yields just over 350,000 distinct CDR3 sequences, about 6.9% seen once. The material sequenced was whole blood, taken in connection with sensitization to the hapten diphenylcyclopropenone (DPC). These receptors were collected from a woman between 18 and 30 years old with alopecia areata. Some clones in this sample may be carry-over from other donors' samples. CDR3s include the opening cysteine and the closing phenylalanine or tryptophan. The D gene is left open where the match is weak. Part of the rows lack a size; the others show once, few, many or a class for expanded clones.

v_gene	d_gene	abundance	j_gene	CDR3aa	CDR3nt
TRBV4-3	.	many	TRBJ1-2	CASSQDWIAGVYGYTF	TGCGCCAGCAGCCAAGATTGGATAGCGGGAGTCTATGGCTACACCTTC
TRBV7-8	.	few	TRBJ1-1	CASSLMIATEAFF	TGTGCCAGCAGCTTAATGATCGCCACTGAAGCTTTCTTT
TRBV11-2	TRBD2	.	TRBJ2-2	CASSLRLAGAPNTGELFF	TGTGCCAGCAGCTTAAGGCTAGCGGGCGCCCCGAACACCGGGGAGCTGTTTTTT
TRBV3-1	.	few	TRBJ2-7	CASSHLHEQYF	TGTGCCAGCAGCCATCTCCACGAGCAGTACTTC
TRBV28	TRBD1	.	TRBJ2-5	CASSGSGQGEETQYF	TGTGCCAGCAGTGGATCTGGACAGGGAGAAGAGACCCAGTACTTC
TRBV28	.	many	TRBJ1-6	CASRLTVEHSPLHF	TGTGCCAGCAGACTCACTGTGGAACATTCACCCCTCCACTTT
TRBV7-9	.	.	TRBJ2-2	CASSPVWTGELFF	TGTGCCAGCAGTCCAGTGTGGACCGGGGAGCTGTTTTTT
TRBV7-7	TRBD1	.	TRBJ2-5	CAITNGQGQQETQYF	TGTGCTATCACCAACGGACAGGGACAGCAAGAGACCCAGTACTTC
TRBV21-1	.	many	TRBJ2-7	CASSKAGQASYEQYF	TGTGCCAGCAGCAAAGCCGGGCAGGCAAGCTACGAGCAGTACTTC
TRBV20-1	.	many	TRBJ1-3	CSARGGGTSASGNTIYF	TGCAGTGCTAGGGGGGGAGGGACGTCCGCCTCTGGAAACACCATATATTTT
TRBV18	.	few	TRBJ1-5	CASSPREGSNQPQHF	TGTGCCAGCTCACCACGGGAGGGTAGCAATCAGCCCCAGCATTTT
TRBV2	TRBD1	many	TRBJ1-6	CASAGLLGQGSPLHF	TGTGCCAGCGCCGGATTATTGGGACAGGGGTCACCCCTCCACTTT
TRBV6-6	TRBD1	.	TRBJ2-3	CASSEQGAPTDTQYF	TGTGCCAGCAGTGAACAGGGGGCGCCCACAGATACGCAGTATTTT
TRBV20-1	.	few	TRBJ1-4	CSVGSGPEKLFF	TGCAGTGTTGGATCAGGGCCGGAAAAACTGTTTTTT
TRBV7-2	.	many	TRBJ1-5	CASSLRQGQNQPQHF	TGTGCCAGCAGCCTTAGGCAGGGGCAGAATCAGCCCCAGCATTTT
TRBV6-6	.	.	TRBJ1-5	CASSYVGNSNQPQHF	TGTGCCAGCAGTTACGTCGGAAATAGCAATCAGCCCCAGCATTTT
TRBV5-1	.	.	TRBJ2-3	CASSLEGVADTQYF	TGCGCCAGCAGCTTGGAGGGTGTCGCAGATACGCAGTATTTT
TRBV7-2	.	.	TRBJ2-2	CASSLDYRENTGELFF	TGTGCCAGCAGCTTAGACTACAGGGAAAACACCGGGGAGCTGTTTTTT
TRBV5-8	.	few	TRBJ2-2	CASSLQEPNTGELFF	TGTGCCAGCAGCTTGCAGGAGCCGAACACCGGGGAGCTGTTTTTT
TRBV3-1	.	.	TRBJ1-5	CASSQGSAQPQHF	TGTGCCAGCAGCCAAGGGTCAGCGCAGCCCCAGCATTTT
TRBV7-2	TRBD2	many	TRBJ2-1	CASSLGGAGSSYNEQFF	TGTGCCAGCAGCTTAGGGGGAGCGGGAAGCTCCTACAATGAGCAGTTCTTC
TRBV7-9	.	many	TRBJ1-2	CASSLGGQTDWKNYGYTF	TGTGCCAGCAGCTTAGGCGGCCAGACCGACTGGAAGAACTATGGCTACACCTTC
TRBV12-3/TRBV12-4	TRBD2	few	TRBJ2-1	CASSLILRGLVTRNEQFF	TGTGCCAGCAGTTTAATTCTCCGGGGACTAGTGACGCGGAATGAGCAGTTCTTC
TRBV9	TRBD2	many	TRBJ2-7	CASSVAGGRNYEQYF	TGTGCCAGCAGCGTAGCGGGGGGGAGGAACTACGAGCAGTACTTC
TRBV5-1	.	once	TRBJ1-1	CASSTRELQEAFF	TGCGCCAGCAGCACACGGGAATTACAAGAAGCTTTCTTT
TRBV12-3/TRBV12-4	.	few	TRBJ2-1	CASRTTGNAQFF	TGTGCCAGCAGAACTACAGGGAACGCGCAGTTCTTC
TRBV2	.	many	TRBJ1-6	CASSARLNSPLHF	TGTGCCAGCAGCGCACGTCTTAATTCACCCCTCCACTTT
TRBV28	.	many	TRBJ1-1	CASSLSQYREAFF	TGTGCCAGCAGTTTATCCCAATACAGGGAAGCTTTCTTT
TRBV12-3/TRBV12-4	.	many	TRBJ1-4	CASSGAGSGSNEKLFF	TGTGCCAGCAGTGGAGCGGGGTCAGGATCTAATGAAAAACTGTTTTTT
TRBV7-2	TRBD2	.	TRBJ2-5	CASSHSTSGGAETQYF	TGTGCCAGCAGCCACTCGACTAGCGGGGGTGCTGAGACCCAGTACTTC
TRBV5-4	.	.	TRBJ2-1	CASSTTGYNEQFF	TGTGCCAGCAGCACCACAGGGTACAATGAGCAGTTCTTC
TRBV6-1	TRBD1	.	TRBJ1-5	CASSERFQGAGSNQPQHF	TGTGCCAGCAGTGAACGATTCCAGGGGGCGGGTAGCAATCAGCCCCAGCATTTT
TRBV20-1	.	few	TRBJ1-6	CSASIRVGDNSPLHF	TGCAGTGCTAGTATCCGGGTAGGCGATAATTCACCCCTCCACTTT
TRBV12-2	.	few	TRBJ2-3	CASRLTLGSPTQYF	TGTGCAAGTCGCCTCACCCTAGGGTCACCTACGCAGTATTTT
TRBV5-6	.	few	TRBJ2-7	CASSLDVRSYEQYF	TGTGCCAGCAGCTTGGACGTCCGGAGCTACGAGCAGTACTTC
TRBV6-2/TRBV6-3	.	.	TRBJ2-5	CASRRTIQETQYF	TGTGCCAGCAGGCGAACTATACAAGAGACCCAGTACTTC
TRBV6-2/TRBV6-3	.	few	TRBJ2-4	CASSQRLAKNIQYF	TGTGCCAGCAGCCAGAGACTAGCCAAAAACATTCAGTACTTC
TRBV20-1	TRBD1	many	TRBJ1-1	CSARRDRNTEAFF	TGCAGTGCTAGGCGGGACAGGAACACTGAAGCTTTCTTT
TRBV7-2	.	few	TRBJ2-2	CASSSGDTNTGELFF	TGTGCCAGCAGCTCAGGAGATACGAACACCGGGGAGCTGTTTTTT
TRBV21-1	.	many	TRBJ2-7	CASSNLSSHEQYF	TGTGCCAGCAGCAACTTATCTTCTCACGAGCAGTACTTC
TRBV20-1	.	few	TRBJ1-1	CSAEQGTEAFF	TGCAGTGCGGAACAGGGCACTGAAGCTTTCTTT
TRBV29-1	TRBD1	many	TRBJ1-5	CSVGVGDRGRSQPQHF	TGCAGCGTTGGAGTCGGGGACAGGGGGAGGAGTCAGCCCCAGCATTTT
TRBV9	TRBD1	.	TRBJ1-6	CASSQGVNNSPLHF	TGTGCCAGCAGCCAGGGGGTAAATAATTCACCCCTCCACTTT
TRBV4-3	.	.	TRBJ1-2	CASSQDVGQLYGYTF	TGCGCCAGCAGCCAAGATGTAGGGCAACTCTATGGCTACACCTTC
TRBV7-9	.	.	TRBJ1-1	CASSLGPAEAFF	TGTGCCAGCAGCTTAGGACCGGCTGAAGCTTTCTTT
TRBV28	.	few	TRBJ1-6	CASTAPGIYNSPLHF	TGTGCCAGCACCGCTCCGGGAATCTATAATTCACCCCTCCACTTT
TRBV7-2	TRBD1	many	TRBJ2-5	CASSADRDQETQYF	TGTGCCAGCAGCGCCGACAGGGATCAAGAGACCCAGTACTTC
TRBV7-6	TRBD2	many	TRBJ2-3	CASSSFATSGPWGTDTQYF	TGTGCCAGCAGCTCCTTCGCGACTAGCGGCCCCTGGGGCACAGATACGCAGTATTTT
TRBV10-3	TRBD1	.	TRBJ2-7	CAISDLGTAEQYF	TGTGCCATCAGTGACCTAGGGACAGCCGAGCAGTACTTC
TRBV7-2	TRBD2	.	TRBJ2-1	CASSPGTSGGAVEQFF	TGTGCCAGCAGCCCCGGGACTAGCGGGGGGGCAGTTGAGCAGTTCTTC
TRBV6-2/TRBV6-3	TRBD2	.	TRBJ2-1	CASSSWGLAGNLPNEQFF	TGTGCCAGCAGTTCCTGGGGGCTAGCGGGGAACTTGCCCAATGAGCAGTTCTTC
TRBV4-1	.	few	TRBJ2-7	CASSHPGFYEQYF	TGCGCCAGCAGCCACCCGGGTTTCTACGAGCAGTACTTC
TRBV7-8	TRBD1	few	TRBJ1-4	CASSRTVGLDRGEKLFF	TGTGCCAGCAGCCGGACAGTCGGCCTCGACAGGGGAGAAAAACTGTTTTTT
TRBV12-3/TRBV12-4	.	few	TRBJ2-1	CASNLTPGNEQFF	TGTGCCAGCAACTTAACCCCGGGGAATGAGCAGTTCTTC
TRBV18	.	.	TRBJ2-1	CASSRTGYYNEQFF	TGTGCCAGCTCACGTACAGGGTACTACAATGAGCAGTTCTTC
TRBV12-3/TRBV12-4	.	many	TRBJ2-1	CASSLSGRQQFF	TGTGCCAGCAGTCTTTCTGGGAGGCAGCAGTTCTTC
TRBV6-6	.	many	TRBJ2-5	CASSWGSGQETQYF	TGTGCCAGCAGTTGGGGTAGTGGACAAGAGACCCAGTACTTC
TRBV6-4	TRBD2	.	TRBJ2-2	CASTQSSGANTGELFF	TGTGCCAGCACCCAATCTAGCGGGGCGAACACCGGGGAGCTGTTTTTT
TRBV27	.	.	TRBJ1-1	CASSWVLNTEAFF	TGTGCCAGCAGTTGGGTTCTGAACACTGAAGCTTTCTTT